This TCR beta chain was recorded in a study of radiation and T cells in renal cell carcinoma. The CDR3 sequence is 10 residues long. The germline gives CDR1 SEHNR, CDR2 FQNEAQ (reference sequence). V lost 3 bases, J lost 6 bases, and 0 bases lay in between. Study-level points and caveats: No pretreatment tumor biopsies were available for baseline clonotypes.

Here immunoSEQ multiplex PCR was the method, and the copy in TCRdb shows in-frame clones only, minus some. The repertoire holds about 150,000 clones, approximately 88% seen once, with over 10% in the top ten. Time point reported: blood 2 weeks post-SBRT. Treatment given: 15 Gy SBRT to primary tumor, nephrectomy 4 weeks later. The patient's renal cell carcinoma had clear cell pathology. As regards this clone: Antigen: not known.

The rearrangement links TRBV7-9 to TRBJ2-1; no clear D gene. The source was blood, collected from a patient whose treatment included radiotherapy and nephrectomy. The TCR comes from a woman aged 50 to 65 with renal cell carcinoma. The CDR3: CASSFNEQFF. The CDR3 bases are TGTGCCAGCAGCTTCAATGAGCAGTTCTTC. Combining the CDR3 with reference TRBV7-9 and TRBJ2-1 gives the whole variable domain DTGVSQNPRHKITKRGQNVTFRCDPISEHNRLYWYRQTLGQGPEFLTYFQNEAQLEKSRLLSDRFSAERPKGSFSTLEIQRTEQGDSAMYLCASSFNEQFFGPGTRLTVL.